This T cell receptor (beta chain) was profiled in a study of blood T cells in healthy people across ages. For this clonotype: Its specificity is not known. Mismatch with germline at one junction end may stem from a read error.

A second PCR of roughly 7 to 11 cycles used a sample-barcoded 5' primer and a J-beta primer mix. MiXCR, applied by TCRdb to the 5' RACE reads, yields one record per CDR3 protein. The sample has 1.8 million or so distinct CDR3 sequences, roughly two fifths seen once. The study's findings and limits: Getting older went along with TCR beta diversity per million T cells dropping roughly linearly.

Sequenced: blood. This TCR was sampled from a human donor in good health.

The CDR3 is CTSSLGTRETQYF. The CDR3 coding sequence is TGTACCAGCAGTTTAGGGACTAGAGAGACCCAGTACTTC. The chain uses TRBV12-3 or TRBV12-4 and TRBJ2-5, with 8 bases identical to TRBD2. This CDR3 is 13 amino acids long.